This TCR beta chain was captured by sequencing in a study of human T cells and chemical hapten exposure. Study-level results: Alopecia in the donors means their immune response may deviate from healthy people's.

TCRdb passed the RACE reads through MiXCR, listing each CDR3 protein once. The repertoire includes some 60,000 distinct CDR3 sequences, approximately 13% of them detected once, and approximately 2.4% sits in the top ten. This clonotype was recorded many times. Its specificity is unknown. Time point specified: patch test 3, about 24 weeks after DPC sensitization. Treatment of the sample: therapeutic diphenylcyclopropenone sensitization with weekly scalp DPC. Staff drew blood before applying each patch test. The germline V and J ends were trimmed by 5 bases and 3 bases, with 14 bases remaining between them. Germline V lookup: CDR1 ENHRY, CDR2 SYGVKD. The CDR3 spans 14 residues.

The source material was whole blood, sampled in connection with sensitization to the hapten diphenylcyclopropenone (DPC). J is TRBJ2-7 and V is TRBV10-3; either TRBD1 or TRBD2 may fit D (5 bases each). This clonotype was obtained from a man younger than 45 with alopecia areata. Some clones in this sample may be carry-over from other donors' samples. The CDR3 sequence is CAISPGTDNYEQYF. The CDR3 DNA reads as TGTGCCATCAGTCCCGGGACCGATAACTACGAGCAGTACTTC.